One and the same sample provided the 24 T cell receptor beta chains below, sequenced in a study of CD8 T cells in Susac syndrome. Random-hexamer reverse transcription was applied to about 0.45 to 1 ug RNA. TCRdb re-analysed the immunoSEQ multiplex PCR reads in MiXCR, keeping a single row per CDR3 protein. In the table there are under 200,000 distinct CDR3 sequences, 92% of which are singletons. Sequencing was done on a sample of CD4+ T cells from PBMCs. The receptor source for this set is a human donor in good health.

The J gene is TRBJ1-1, the V gene TRBV9; tentative D call: TRBD1 (6 bases). The CDR3 runs 12 residues. From germline, CDR1 is SGDLS and CDR2 YYNGEE. Trimming pared 7 bases from V and 7 bases from J, leaving 14 bases between. The CDR3 region has the DNA TGTGCCAGCGGCCGACAGGAGGGTGAAGCTTTCTTT. Its translation: CASGRQEGEAFF.

The chain is built from TRBV24-1 and TRBJ2-3; weak D call: TRBD1 (5 bases). Germline V gene sequence: CDR1 KGHDR, CDR2 SFDVKD. This CDR3 contains 14 residues. V was pared by 4 bases and J by 3 bases, with 10 bases between. The CDR3 sequence: CATSDPKGTDTQYF. The CDR3 DNA sequence: TGTGCCACCAGTGACCCGAAGGGGACAGATACGCAGTATTTT.

The chain links TRBV29-1 to TRBJ1-1, with D possibly TRBD1 on 5 matching bases. The germline CDR1 and CDR2 sequences are SQVTM and ANQGSEA. This CDR3 region has 11 residues. CDR3 in DNA: TGCACTGGATACCGGGGGGATAGGGCTTTCTTT. Its protein product is CTGYRGDRAFF.

The CDR3 here is CSARDGRSTDTQYF. For the CDR3, the DNA is TGCAGTGCTAGAGACGGGAGGAGCACAGATACGCAGTATTTT. V usage is TRBV20-1 and J usage is TRBJ2-3; 7 nucleotides agree with TRBD2. After removal of 0 bases from V and 0 bases from J, the junction contained 0 bases not matched to a gene. The CDR3 totals 14 residues. Germline values: CDR1 DFQATT, CDR2 SNEGSKA (reference sequence).

The V and J genes are TRBV5-4 and TRBJ1-1; no clear D gene. Germline loops: CDR1 SGHNT, CDR2 YYREEE (reference sequence). V shed 1 base and J shed 1 base, with 8 bases lying between them. The CDR3 consists of 14 residues. The chain's CDR3 is CASSLRAGNTEAFF. As DNA, the CDR3 is TGTGCCAGCAGCTTGAGGGCAGGGAACACTGAAGCTTTCTTT.

This sequence joins TRBV5-1 and TRBJ1-2; TRBD1 is a possible D gene (5 bases). From germline, CDR1 is SGHRS and CDR2 YFSETQ. CDR3 length: 13 residues. Trimming removed 0 bases from V and 8 bases from J, with 11 bases in between. Written as DNA, the CDR3 is TGCGCCAGCAGCTTGGAATCAGGGCTCGGCTACACCTTC. Encoded protein: CASSLESGLGYTF.

The chain carries TRBV6-2 or TRBV6-3 and TRBJ2-2; a possible D gene is TRBD1 (6 bases). The CDR3 contains 16 residues. Trimming removed 4 bases from V and 4 bases from J, with 16 bases in between. Germline CDR1 is MNHEY and CDR2 is SVGEGT. This CDR3 is CASSSDSPYLTGELFF. The CDR3 coding sequence is TGTGCCAGCAGTTCGGACAGCCCTTACCTCACCGGGGAGCTGTTTTTT.

The chain links TRBV19 to TRBJ2-3; 8 bases are shared with TRBD2. CDR3 length: 17 amino acids. Per the germline V gene, CDR1 is LNHDA and CDR2 is SQIVND (reference sequence). After removal of 8 bases from V and 0 bases from J, the junction contained 13 bases not matched to a gene. The CDR3 nucleotides read TGTGCCAGTCGGACTAGCCCCCTTGGCATTAGCACAGATACGCAGTATTTT. Protein product: CASRTSPLGISTDTQYF.

The chain couples TRBV20-1 to TRBJ1-2; TRBD1 matches at 9 bases. This CDR3 is 14 amino acids long. Per germline, CDR1 DFQATT and CDR2 SNEGSKA (reference sequence). J was trimmed by 2 bases and V by 4 bases; bases with no gene match: 5. CDR3 sequence reads: CSAIQGASNYGYTF. CDR3 DNA: TGCAGTGCTATACAGGGGGCGTCCAACTATGGCTACACCTTC.

The V gene is TRBV29-1, the J gene TRBJ2-4; D gene unclear. Germline V gene sequence: CDR1 SQVTM, CDR2 ANQGSEA. V was clipped by 7 bases and J by 0 bases, with 10 bases between them. CDR3 length: 13 residues. CDR3 amino acids: CSATLLAKNIQYF. CDR3 nucleotides: TGCAGCGCCACCTTACTAGCCAAAAACATTCAGTACTTC.

The CDR3 here is CASSQFKGQGNQPQHF. The CDR3 region has the DNA TGTGCCAGCAGCCAATTTAAGGGACAGGGCAATCAGCCCCAGCATTTT. The chain couples TRBV11-2 to TRBJ1-5; 8 bases fit TRBD1. The CDR3 is 16 amino acids. CDR1 is SGHAT, CDR2 FQNNGV, per germline. V dropped 5 bases and J dropped 2; count of bases not matched to a gene: 8.

This clonotype has a single count. This sequence joins TRBV28 and TRBJ2-7; 7 bases agree with TRBD1. The CDR3 loop spans 14 amino acids. Germline V gives CDR1 MDHEN, CDR2 SYDVKM. The ends lost 10 bases at V and 0 bases at J; junction bases unmatched: 9. The chain's CDR3 is CATVDRPNSYEQYF. The CDR3 DNA reads TGTGCCACCGTGGACAGGCCCAACTCCTACGAGCAGTACTTC. The full variable domain, its missing parts supplied by reference TRBV28 and TRBJ2-7, is DVKVTQSSRYLVKRTGEKVFLECVQDMDHENMFWYRQDPGLGLRLIYFSYDVKMKEKGDIPEGYSVSREKKERFSLILESASTNQTSMYLCATVDRPNSYEQYFGPGTRLTVT.

J is TRBJ1-5 and V is TRBV7-2; the D is unclear. Germline CDR1 SGHTA, CDR2 FQGNSA. The CDR3 loop spans 15 amino acids. The germline V and J ends were trimmed by 5 bases and 3 bases, with 14 bases remaining between them. In DNA, the CDR3 is TGTGCCAGCAGCCCACTCGGGATTAACAATCAGCCCCAGCATTTT. Translated, it gives CASSPLGINNQPQHF.

The rearrangement joins TRBV7-9 to TRBJ2-3, with D unclear. V lost 4 bases and J 5 bases, leaving 7 bases between the germline ends. The germline V gene encodes CDR1 SEHNR and CDR2 FQNEAQ (reference sequence). The CDR3 has 12 amino acids. Here the CDR3 reads CASSSRRDTQYF. For the CDR3, the DNA is TGTGCCAGCAGCTCGCGGAGAGATACGCAGTATTTT.

The chain recombines TRBV28 with TRBJ2-3; possible D gene TRBD2, 5 bases. The CDR3 is 14 amino acids. Germline values: CDR1 MDHEN, CDR2 SYDVKM. V lost 8 bases and J 7 bases, leaving 19 bases between the germline ends. The CDR3 loop is CASQSGGKKNTQYF. The CDR3, as DNA: TGTGCCAGCCAGAGCGGAGGCAAAAAGAATACGCAGTATTTT.

The CDR3 protein is CSVAGTDTQYF. CDR3 bases: TGCAGCGTTGCCGGGACAGATACGCAGTATTTT. The chain joins TRBV29-1 to TRBJ2-3, with unresolved D. CDR1 and CDR2 from the germline V gene are SQVTM and ANQGSEA. The CDR3 totals 11 residues. V lost 4 bases and J lost 3, with 5 bases in between.

The rearrangement joins TRBV7-9 to TRBJ2-1; 7 bases line up with TRBD1. The germline V gene has CDR1 SEHNR and CDR2 FQNEAQ (reference sequence). J gave up 10 bases and V 4 bases, and 16 bases lay outside the gene matches. This CDR3 has 16 amino acids. The CDR3 is CASSSAGQALTPEQFF. Here the CDR3 DNA reads TGTGCCAGCAGCTCCGCCGGACAGGCCCTAACCCCCGAGCAGTTCTTC.

This chain uses TRBV29-1 with TRBJ2-1, with 10 bases lining up with TRBD1. Looked up from germline, CDR1 is SQVTM and CDR2 is ANQGSEA. V lost 7 bases, J lost 4 bases, and 16 bases stayed unmatched. The CDR3 length is 17 residues. The CDR3 DNA reads TGCAGCGCCCATCGAGGGTGGGGGACAGGGGCGTACAATGAGCAGTTCTTC. Its translation is CSAHRGWGTGAYNEQFF.

The chain recombines TRBV18 with TRBJ1-4; no clear D. Germline V gene sequence: CDR1 KGHSH, CDR2 LQKENI. The CDR3 runs to 15 residues. V dropped 3 bases and J dropped 3 bases, with 11 bases sitting between them. The CDR3 DNA follows: TGTGCCAGCTCACCGCAGGAAGGACCTAATGAAAAACTGTTTTTT. Protein sequence: CASSPQEGPNEKLFF.

V usage is TRBV2 and J usage is TRBJ2-2; D is perhaps TRBD1 (6 bases). This CDR3 has 12 residues. The germline V and J ends were trimmed by 7 bases and 6 bases, with 9 bases remaining between them. Germline V gene lookup returns CDR1 SNHLY and CDR2 FYNNEI. CDR3 region: CASKGDAGELFF. The CDR3, as DNA: TGTGCCAGCAAGGGGGACGCCGGGGAGCTGTTTTTT.

This clonotype was detected only once. The rearrangement joins TRBV19 to TRBJ1-5; TRBD1 is a possible D gene (6 bases). The CDR3 covers 15 residues. Germline CDR1 reads LNHDA; CDR2 reads SQIVND (reference sequence). V was cut by 5 bases and J by 5 bases, with 16 bases left in between. CDR3 sequence reads: CASSAQGNADQPQHF. CDR3 sequence (DNA): TGTGCCAGTAGTGCCCAGGGGAACGCCGATCAGCCCCAGCATTTT.

This chain links TRBV20-1 with TRBJ2-3; a possible D gene is TRBD1 (6 bases). This CDR3 region has 14 residues. The ends were cut back, 5 bases at V and 6 bases at J, with 18 bases in the middle. Germline V gene data show CDR1 as DFQATT and CDR2 as SNEGSKA (reference sequence). As DNA, the CDR3 is TGCAGTGCTTTCACCCCCAGGGGCGGGGATACGCAGTATTTT. It translates to CSAFTPRGGDTQYF.

This chain joins TRBV10-3 and TRBJ1-1, with 7 bases lining up with TRBD1. Germline CDR1 is ENHRY and CDR2 is SYGVKD. V was clipped by 0 bases and J by 7 bases; unmatched bases: 5. The CDR3 runs 14 residues. CDR3 amino acids: CAISESQGGIEAFF. CDR3 in DNA: TGTGCCATCAGTGAGTCCCAGGGGGGGATTGAAGCTTTCTTT.

The genes are TRBV7-2 and TRBJ1-2; D not resolved. Germline CDR1 and CDR2: SGHTA and FQGNSA. V lost 7 bases and J 4 bases, leaving 22 bases between the germline ends. The CDR3 is made up of 16 amino acids. The CDR3 region has the DNA TGTGCCAGCACCAAAAACAGCGAGATAACGGGCTATGGCTACACCTTC. It encodes CASTKNSEITGYGYTF.